Included here is one T cell receptor beta chain sequence, with context. In germline, CDR1 is MDHEN, CDR2 SYDVKM. The CDR3 totals 13 residues. V was clipped by 3 bases and J by 8 bases, with 13 bases between them. The data derive from a study of T cell changes during pregnancy in multiple sclerosis. Repertoires were generated with immunoSEQ multiplex PCR, while TCRdb's copy carries only in-frame clones and drops some. This table has tens of thousands of clones, roughly nine tenths appearing once. The sequencing used CD4+ T cells from peripheral blood mononuclear cells, collected in the third trimester of pregnancy. The TCR sequence derives from a female donor in good health, enrolled as a control in a pregnancy study. This chain uses TRBV28 with TRBJ1-2; D might be TRBD1 (5 bases). Written as DNA, the CDR3 is TGTGCCAGCAGTTTCGGCCTCCGGGGGGGCTACACCTTC. Its protein product is CASSFGLRGGYTF.